These 3 T cell receptor beta chains originate from one sample sequenced in a study of T cells in Graves' hyperthyroidism and ophthalmopathy. Using RNA transcripts as the source, TCR beta CDR3 regions were amplified. First-round RT-PCR of the TCR CDR3 relied on the HTBI primer set. TCRdb passed the multiplex PCR reads through MiXCR, listing each CDR3 protein once. The sample shows approximately 620,000 distinct CDR3 sequences, around 13% of them seen only once. Sequencing was done on a sample of blood. Receptor source: a woman in her 30s with Graves' hyperthyroidism that later progressed to Graves' ophthalmopathy.

This clonotype occurred many times. This chain joins TRBV7-9 and TRBJ2-1; 7 nucleotides agree with TRBD2. The CDR3 is 14 amino acids. Germline V CDR1 and CDR2: SEHNR, FQNEAQ (reference sequence). Losses at the gene ends were 9 bases for V and 3 bases for J; bases not matched to a gene: 8. CDR3 in amino acids: CASVDAGDYNEQFF. The CDR3 nucleotides are TGTGCCAGTGTCGACGCGGGAGACTACAATGAGCAGTTCTTC.

Only a few counts were recorded for this clonotype. The V and J genes are TRBV7-9 and TRBJ2-7; D is uncertain. Between the trimmed V and J ends, which lost 0 bases and 2 bases, there was a span of 11 bases. Germline lookup yields CDR1 SEHNR and CDR2 FQNEAQ (reference sequence). This CDR3 spans 15 amino acids. The CDR3 loop reads CASSLAAEPPYEQYF. The CDR3 DNA is TGTGCCAGCAGCTTAGCGGCAGAACCACCCTACGAGCAGTACTTC. Together with reference TRBV7-9 and TRBJ2-7, the CDR3 gives the full variable domain: DTGVSQNPRHKITKRGQNVTFRCDPISEHNRLYWYRQTLGQGPEFLTYFQNEAQLEKSRLLSDRFSAERPKGSFSTLEIQRTEQGDSAMYLCASSLAAEPPYEQYFGPGTRLTVT.

The rearrangement links TRBV27 to TRBJ1-1; 11 bases agree with TRBD1. The germline CDR1 and CDR2 sequences are MNHEY and SMNVEV (reference sequence). The CDR3 has 14 residues. After removal of 5 bases from V and 11 bases from J, the junction contained 10 bases not matched to a gene. CDR3 in amino acids: CASSTRTGGAWAFF. CDR3 nucleotide sequence: TGTGCCAGCAGTACTCGGACAGGGGGCGCGTGGGCTTTCTTT.